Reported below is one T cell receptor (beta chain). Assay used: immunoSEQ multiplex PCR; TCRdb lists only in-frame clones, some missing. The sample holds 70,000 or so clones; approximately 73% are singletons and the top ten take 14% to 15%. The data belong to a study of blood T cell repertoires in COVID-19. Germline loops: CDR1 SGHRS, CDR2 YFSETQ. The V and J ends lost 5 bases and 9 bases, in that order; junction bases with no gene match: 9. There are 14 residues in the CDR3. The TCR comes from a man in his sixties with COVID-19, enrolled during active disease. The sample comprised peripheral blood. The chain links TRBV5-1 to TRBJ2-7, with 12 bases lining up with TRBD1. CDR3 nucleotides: TGCGCCAGCAGGACCGGGGACAGGGGGCAGGTGCAGTACTTC. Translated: CASRTGDRGQVQYF.